Given below is one TCR beta chain in context. The antigen is not known. This sample stems from a study of neoadjuvant anti-PD-1 for oral cavity cancer. Study overall: Most patients had three to four biweekly doses of 3 mg/kg nivolumab before resection.

General study findings and limits: Higher pretreatment Treg/Th17 ratios tracked higher pretreatment blood clonality.

Between the trimmed V and J ends, which lost 2 bases and 1 base, there was a span of 11 bases. The CDR3 extends over 15 amino acids. CDR1 is MNHEY and CDR2 is SMNVEV in the germline V gene (reference sequence). PBMC libraries mostly used about 490 ng of input genomic DNA, with six replicates per sample. Assay used: immunoSEQ multiplex PCR; TCRdb lists only in-frame clones, some missing. The top ten hold roughly 2.6% of the sample, which has tens of thousands of clones, more than 60% seen once. J is TRBJ1-1 and V is TRBV27; a weak D match, TRBD1 (6 bases). The clonotype was recovered from a person between 40 and 80 years old with oral cavity squamous cell carcinoma. The sample consisted of PBMCs, taken before nivolumab (anti-PD-1) treatment. The CDR3 DNA follows: TGTGCCAGCAGTTTACGGGGGCTCGAGAACACTGAAGCTTTCTTT. Translating it yields CASSLRGLENTEAFF.